This section outlines one T cell receptor (beta chain) sequence together with its context. Its cognate antigen is unknown. Every isolated RNA sample was fully reverse transcribed, so sequencing captured expressed TCRB transcripts. This table comes from immunoSEQ multiplex PCR, and its TCRdb copy is limited to in-frame clones, with some not included. Here the sample spans some 640,000 clones, more than 13% being singletons. The CDR3 extends over 15 amino acids. The germline gives CDR1 SGHTA, CDR2 FQGNSA. Trimming took off 5 bases at V and 4 bases at J, with 12 bases between the two ends. The data are from a study of beta chain features in type 1 diabetes. Study-wide context: Across all samples, approximately 99 million sorted cells were examined. General study results and limits: Junctions at VDJ sites from type 1 diabetes patients had fewer insertions and more deletions. Patients with Type 1 diabetes showed moderately but significantly shorter TCRB CDR3s in all four CD4+ subsets. Researchers reported that naive, central memory and Treg TCRB repertoires appeared more similar in patients than in healthy donors.

Sorting based on CD45RO/CCR7/CD25/CD127/CD95/CD27 separated CD4+ naive, central memory, regulatory and stem cell-like memory cells. The clonotype originates from a man aged 18 to 35 with type 1 diabetes. The chain combines TRBV7-2 with TRBJ2-6; no clear D gene. Sequenced: naive CD4+ T cells from blood. For the CDR3, the DNA is TGTGCCAGCAGCACTGTCAGAGCGGGGGCCAACGTCCTGACTTTC. Amino acids: CASSTVRAGANVLTF.